A few counts support the clone carrying this T cell receptor beta chain. Its antigen is unknown. Trimming pared 5 bases from V and 8 bases from J, leaving 8 bases between. The CDR3 length is 11 residues. Germline V gene data show CDR1 as SGHTA and CDR2 as FQGNSA. This sample is drawn from a study of T cell repertoires in cytomegalovirus infection. Overall study context: Recently identified HLA-C-restricted CMV epitopes were among the peptides used. Both a matching HLA type and CMV infection were indicated by public TCR beta signatures. Study observations and caveats: Accumulated public TCR beta family frequency recognized individuals carrying CMV together with the relevant HLA. The response measured ex vivo was dominated by TCR beta clonotypes (HLA-C-restricted and CMV-specific).

TCRdb itself ran the reads through MiXCR, one entry per CDR3 protein. The table shows about 570,000 distinct CDR3 sequences, with roughly 43% occurring only once. The chain is built from TRBV7-2 and TRBJ2-3; no firm D call. The sample was cultured PBMCs, taken from culture after CMV antigen stimulation. This clonotype was sampled from a human donor in good health (CMV status not recorded). Some clones in this sample may be carry-over from other donors' samples. The CDR3 DNA reads as TGTGCCAGCAGCCCAAGCAGTACGCAGTATTTT. Its protein is CASSPSSTQYF.